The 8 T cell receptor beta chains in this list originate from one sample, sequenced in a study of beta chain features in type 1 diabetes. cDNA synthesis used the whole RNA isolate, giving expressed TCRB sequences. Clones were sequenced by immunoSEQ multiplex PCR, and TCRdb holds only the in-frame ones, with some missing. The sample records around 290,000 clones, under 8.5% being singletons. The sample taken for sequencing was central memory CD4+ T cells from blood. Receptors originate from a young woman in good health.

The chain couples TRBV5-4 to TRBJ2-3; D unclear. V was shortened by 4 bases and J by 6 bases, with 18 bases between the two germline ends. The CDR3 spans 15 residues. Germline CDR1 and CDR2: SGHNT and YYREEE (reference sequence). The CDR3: CASSQDKLVGDTQYF. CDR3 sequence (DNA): TGTGCCAGCAGCCAAGATAAGCTGGTGGGTGATACGCAGTATTTT. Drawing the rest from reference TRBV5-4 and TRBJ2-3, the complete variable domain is ETGVTQSPTHLIKTRGQQVTLRCSSQSGHNTVSWYQQALGQGPQFIFQYYREEENGRGNFPPRFSGLQFPNYSSELNVNALELDDSALYLCASSQDKLVGDTQYFGPGTRLTVL.

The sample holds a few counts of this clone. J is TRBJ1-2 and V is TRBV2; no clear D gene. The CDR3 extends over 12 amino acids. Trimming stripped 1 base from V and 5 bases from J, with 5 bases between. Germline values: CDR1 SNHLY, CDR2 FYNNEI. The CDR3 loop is CASSEVGYGYTF. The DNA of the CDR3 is TGTGCCAGCAGTGAAGTGGGGTATGGCTACACCTTC.

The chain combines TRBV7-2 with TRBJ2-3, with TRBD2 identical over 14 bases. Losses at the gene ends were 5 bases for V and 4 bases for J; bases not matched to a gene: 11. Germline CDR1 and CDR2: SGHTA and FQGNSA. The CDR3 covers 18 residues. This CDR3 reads CASSRTGTSGRGADTQYF. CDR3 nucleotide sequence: TGTGCCAGCAGCCGAACGGGGACTAGCGGGAGAGGCGCAGATACGCAGTATTTT.

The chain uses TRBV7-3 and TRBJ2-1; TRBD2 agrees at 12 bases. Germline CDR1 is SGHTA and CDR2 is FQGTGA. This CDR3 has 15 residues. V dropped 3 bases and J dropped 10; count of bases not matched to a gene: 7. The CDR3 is CASSLERLAGVEQFF. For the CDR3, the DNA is TGTGCCAGCAGCTTGGAGAGACTAGCGGGAGTGGAGCAGTTCTTC.

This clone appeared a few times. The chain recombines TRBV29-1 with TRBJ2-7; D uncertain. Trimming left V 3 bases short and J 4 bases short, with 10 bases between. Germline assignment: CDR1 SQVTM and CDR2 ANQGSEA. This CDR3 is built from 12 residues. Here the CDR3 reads CSVDNDGYEQYF. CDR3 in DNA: TGCAGCGTTGATAACGACGGATACGAGCAGTACTTC.

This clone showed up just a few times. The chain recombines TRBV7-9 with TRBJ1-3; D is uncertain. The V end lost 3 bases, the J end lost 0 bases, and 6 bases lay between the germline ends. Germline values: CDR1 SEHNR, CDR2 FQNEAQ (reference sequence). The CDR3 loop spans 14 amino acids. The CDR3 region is CASSFSVSGNTIYF. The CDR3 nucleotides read TGTGCCAGCAGCTTTTCCGTCTCTGGAAACACCATATATTTT.

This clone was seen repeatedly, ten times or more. CDR3 coding DNA: TGTGCCAGCAGTTTGGGAGGGGCAGGGAGGGCCTACGAGCAGTACTTC. It encodes CASSLGGAGRAYEQYF. This chain connects TRBV27 to TRBJ2-7; 7 nucleotides match TRBD2. Germline V gives CDR1 MNHEY, CDR2 SMNVEV (reference sequence). The CDR3 is made up of 16 amino acids. Trimming at V came to 3 bases and at J to 2 bases, leaving 10 bases not matched to a gene.

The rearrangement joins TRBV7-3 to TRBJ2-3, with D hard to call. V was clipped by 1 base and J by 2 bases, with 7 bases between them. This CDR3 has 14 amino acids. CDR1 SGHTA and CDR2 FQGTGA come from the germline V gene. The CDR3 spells CASSLNTYTDTQYF. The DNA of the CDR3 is TGTGCCAGCAGCTTAAATACGTACACAGATACGCAGTATTTT.